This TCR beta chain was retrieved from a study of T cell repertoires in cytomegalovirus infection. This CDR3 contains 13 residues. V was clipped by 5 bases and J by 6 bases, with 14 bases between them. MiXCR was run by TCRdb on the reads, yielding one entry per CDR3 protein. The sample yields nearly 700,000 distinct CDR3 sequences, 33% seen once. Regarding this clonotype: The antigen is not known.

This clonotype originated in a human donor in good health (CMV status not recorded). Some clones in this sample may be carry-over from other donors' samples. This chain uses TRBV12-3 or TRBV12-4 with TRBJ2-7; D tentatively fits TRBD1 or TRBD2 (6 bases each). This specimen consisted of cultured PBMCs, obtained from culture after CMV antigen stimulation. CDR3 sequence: CASSPGARAEQYF. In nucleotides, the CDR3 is TGTGCCAGCAGTCCGGGGGCAAGGGCCGAGCAGTACTTC.